Below are 25 T cell receptor beta chains sequenced from a single sample in a study of OX40 agonist ivuxolimab in advanced cancers. Libraries were prepared through the immunoSEQ multiplex PCR assay. The clones in this table, taken by TCRdb from immuneACCESS, are in-frame only. Not every clone is retained; where verified, under half of the shortfall comes from an unresolved V gene, and the cause of the rest is unknown. The sample records approximately 43,000 clones, 70% to 90% of which are singletons. Roughly 2.7% of the sample belongs to the ten largest clones. This sample comprised CD4+ or CD8+ T cells sorted from blood, obtained in a trial of the OX40 agonist ivuxolimab. These receptors originate from an adult with an advanced solid tumor such as melanoma, head and neck, liver or kidney cancer.

The V call is TRBV27, the J call TRBJ1-2, with 7 bases that match TRBD1. The CDR3 is 14 amino acids. Germline lookup yields CDR1 MNHEY and CDR2 SMNVEV (reference sequence). J gave up 3 bases and V 4 bases, and 5 bases lay outside the gene matches. In DNA, the CDR3 is TGTGCCAGCAGTTCTATCGGGACAGACTATGGCTACACCTTC. It yields the protein CASSSIGTDYGYTF.

The V call is TRBV11-1, the J call TRBJ2-5; 7 bases are shared with TRBD1. This CDR3 region has 13 residues. J lost 3 bases, V lost 5 bases, and 3 bases had no gene match. Per the germline V gene, CDR1 is SGHAT and CDR2 is FQDESV (reference sequence). The chain's CDR3 is CASSPQGEETQYF. The CDR3, as DNA: TGTGCCAGCAGCCCCCAGGGGGAAGAGACCCAGTACTTC.

This sequence joins TRBV6-5 and TRBJ2-5; D perhaps matches TRBD1 (6 bases). The CDR3 loop spans 12 amino acids. V lost 5 bases and J 11 bases, leaving 15 bases between the germline ends. Per germline, CDR1 MNHEY and CDR2 SVGAGI. This CDR3 reads CASSRGSGEQYF. CDR3 DNA: TGTGCCAGCAGTAGGGGGAGTGGGGAGCAGTACTTC.

The gene calls are TRBV6-1 and TRBJ2-4, with D possibly matching TRBD2 (5 bases). Germline assignment: CDR1 MNHNS and CDR2 SASEGT. Trimming stripped 4 bases from V and 11 bases from J, with 18 bases between. The CDR3 totals 14 residues. Written as DNA, the CDR3 is TGTGCCAGCAGTGTCGAGGGCAGGCAGCCTTTTCAGTACTTC. Translation gives CASSVEGRQPFQYF.

The chain carries TRBV4-1 and TRBJ2-7; 8 nucleotides agree with TRBD1. The trim removed 8 bases at V and 3 bases at J, leaving 12 bases unmatched. CDR1 MGHRA and CDR2 YSYEKL come from the germline V gene. The CDR3 contains 15 residues. In nucleotides, the CDR3 is TGCGCCAGCCGAAACCCAAGAGGACAGGGCTACGAGCAGTACTTC. Translating gives CASRNPRGQGYEQYF.

This chain connects TRBV14 to TRBJ2-3; weak D call: TRBD2 (5 bases). This CDR3 spans 13 amino acids. V lost 4 bases and J 6 bases, leaving 11 bases between the germline ends. CDR1 and CDR2 from the germline V gene are SGHDN and FVKESK. CDR3 coding DNA: TGTGCCAGCAGCCTTAACCGCGGGGATACGCAGTATTTT. It codes for CASSLNRGDTQYF.

V and J are TRBV11-3 and TRBJ1-2; possible D gene TRBD1, 5 bases. Germline V lookup: CDR1 SGHNT, CDR2 YENEEA. CDR3 length: 15 amino acids. V gave up 0 bases and J gave up 8 bases, with 16 bases separating them. Here the CDR3 DNA reads TGTGCCAGCAGCTTAGAGCCGGGAGGGGCGCCCGGCTACACCTTC. This sequence encodes CASSLEPGGAPGYTF.

V usage is TRBV7-9 and J usage is TRBJ2-2, with D unresolved. Trimming shortened V by 4 bases and J by 5 bases, and 14 bases separated the two germline ends. CDR1 and CDR2 from the germline V gene are SEHNR and FQNEAQ (reference sequence). The CDR3 has 15 residues. The CDR3 nucleotides are TGTGCCAGCAGCTACCCCCGGACGGTGACCGGGGAGCTGTTTTTT. As protein: CASSYPRTVTGELFF.

J is TRBJ1-2 and V is TRBV7-9; TRBD1 aligns across 8 bases. The CDR3 spans 16 residues. Germline CDR1 reads SEHNR; CDR2 reads FQNEAQ (reference sequence). V shed 0 bases and J 3 bases; nucleotides not matched to a gene: 6. CDR3 sequence reads: CASSLAGTGRDYGYTF. For the CDR3, the DNA is TGTGCCAGCAGCTTAGCCGGGACAGGAAGGGACTATGGCTACACCTTC. Based on the CDR3 plus reference TRBV7-9 and TRBJ1-2, the full variable domain is DTGVSQNPRHKITKRGQNVTFRCDPISEHNRLYWYRQTLGQGPEFLTYFQNEAQLEKSRLLSDRFSAERPKGSFSTLEIQRTEQGDSAMYLCASSLAGTGRDYGYTFGSGTRLTVV.

There are a few counts of this clone. V is TRBV5-8 and J is TRBJ2-3; 8 bases map to TRBD2. The J segment lost 2 bases and the V segment lost 9 bases, leaving 5 bases of the junction unmatched. The CDR3 has 13 amino acids. Germline values: CDR1 SGHTS, CDR2 YDEGEE. This CDR3 reads CAIRLAPTDTQYF. CDR3 nucleotide sequence: TGTGCCATACGACTAGCGCCCACAGATACGCAGTATTTT.

The gene calls are TRBV18 and TRBJ2-5; unclear D gene. The CDR3 spans 12 residues. Germline loops: CDR1 KGHSH, CDR2 LQKENI. V dropped 3 bases and J dropped 2 bases, with 4 bases sitting between them. The CDR3 region is CASSPWQETQYF. Here the CDR3 DNA reads TGTGCCAGCTCACCTTGGCAAGAGACCCAGTACTTC.

The rearrangement joins TRBV5-6 to TRBJ1-5; 8 positions match TRBD1. Per the germline V gene, CDR1 is SGHDT and CDR2 is YYEEEE. Trimming removed 0 bases from V and 2 bases from J; junction bases left unmatched: 4. CDR3 length: 16 amino acids. The CDR3 reads CASSLGPTGGNQPQHF. For the CDR3, the DNA is TGTGCCAGCAGCTTGGGCCCGACAGGGGGCAATCAGCCCCAGCATTTT.

This sequence joins TRBV5-6 and TRBJ2-1; tentatively, D is TRBD1 (6 bases). The CDR3 sequence is 12 residues long. V was shortened by 4 bases and J by 9 bases, with 11 bases between the two germline ends. Germline CDR1 is SGHDT and CDR2 is YYEEEE. DNA of the CDR3: TGTGCCAGCAGCAACAGGGTTATTGAGCAGTTCTTC. This sequence encodes CASSNRVIEQFF. The entire variable domain, with the rest obtained from reference TRBV5-6 and TRBJ2-1, is as follows: DAGVTQSPTHLIKTRGQQVTLRCSPKSGHDTVSWYQQALGQGPQFIFQYYEEEERQRGNFPDRFSGHQFPNYSSELNVNALLLGDSALYLCASSNRVIEQFFGPGTRLTVL.

The sample holds one count of this clone. The rearrangement joins TRBV28 to TRBJ2-7, with 8 bases identical to TRBD1. V lost 7 bases, J lost 3 bases, and 8 bases stayed unmatched. CDR1 and CDR2 (germline): MDHEN, SYDVKM. The CDR3 length is 14 residues. The CDR3 DNA is TGTGCCAGCACCCCGGGACAGGTGTACTACGAGCAGTACTTC. Translation: CASTPGQVYYEQYF.

J is TRBJ1-2 and V is TRBV18; possibly TRBD1 for D (5 bases). Germline V gene sequence: CDR1 KGHSH, CDR2 LQKENI. The CDR3 is 13 residues long. Trimming stripped 0 bases from V and 8 bases from J, with 10 bases between. The CDR3 sequence is CASSPPRDGGYTF. CDR3 DNA sequence: TGTGCCAGCTCACCACCCCGGGACGGAGGCTACACCTTC.

CDR3: CASSLGSGSYGYTF. In DNA, the CDR3 is TGTGCCAGCAGCTTGGGTTCCGGAAGCTATGGCTACACCTTC. The rearrangement joins TRBV5-4 to TRBJ1-2; no firm D call. CDR1 is SGHNT and CDR2 is YYREEE in the germline V gene (reference sequence). V lost 0 bases, J lost 4 bases, and 10 bases lay in between. The CDR3 covers 14 residues.

This clone appeared a few times. The gene calls are TRBV7-8 and TRBJ2-1; D remains ambiguous. The CDR3 has 13 amino acids. The germline CDR1 and CDR2 sequences are SGHVS and FQNEAQ. V lost 2 bases and J lost 8, with 10 bases in between. CDR3 loop: CASSLTEWDEQFF. In DNA form, the CDR3 reads TGTGCCAGCAGCTTAACTGAATGGGATGAGCAGTTCTTC.

J is TRBJ1-5 and V is TRBV6-6; D gene ambiguous. V lost 2 bases and J lost 6, with 17 bases in between. The CDR3 is made up of 16 amino acids. Germline CDR1 and CDR2: MNHNY and SVGAGI (reference sequence). Written as DNA, the CDR3 is TGTGCCAGCAGTTACGGAAAGACCCTGGACGGTCAGCCCCAGCATTTT. It translates to CASSYGKTLDGQPQHF.

V is TRBV28 and J is TRBJ2-7; D not resolved. Germline CDR1 and CDR2: MDHEN and SYDVKM. CDR3 length: 11 residues. The ends were cut back, 3 bases at V and 6 bases at J, with 6 bases in the middle. CDR3 sequence: CASSLFREQYF. The CDR3 nucleotides read TGTGCCAGCAGTTTGTTCCGCGAGCAGTACTTC.

The chain combines TRBV30 with TRBJ2-1, with 8 bases matching TRBD1. Germline CDR1 reads GTSNPN; CDR2 reads SVGIG (reference sequence). V dropped 0 bases and J dropped 0; count of bases not matched to a gene: 7. This CDR3 contains 17 residues. The CDR3 region has the DNA TGTGCCTGGAGTGTATCCAGGACAGGGAGCTCCTACAATGAGCAGTTCTTC. Its protein product is CAWSVSRTGSSYNEQFF. The whole variable domain, filled in from reference TRBV30 and TRBJ2-1, reads SQTIHQWPATLVQPVGSPLSLECTVEGTSNPNLYWYRQAAGRGLQLLFYSVGIGQISSEVPQNLSASRPQDRQFILSSKKLLLSDSGFYLCAWSVSRTGSSYNEQFFGPGTRLTVL.

The V and J genes are TRBV11-3 and TRBJ2-1; D gene uncertain. Germline loops: CDR1 SGHNT, CDR2 YENEEA. Trimming left V 8 bases short and J 4 bases short, with 3 bases between. The CDR3 sequence is 10 residues long. The CDR3 region is CASGYNEQFF. The CDR3 coding sequence is TGTGCCAGCGGATACAATGAGCAGTTCTTC.

The V gene is TRBV5-1, the J gene TRBJ1-1; D gene unclear. Germline V gene lookup returns CDR1 SGHRS and CDR2 YFSETQ. V was shortened by 4 bases and J by 0 bases, with 16 bases between the two germline ends. The CDR3 is 16 amino acids. CDR3 sequence (DNA): TGCGCCAGCAGCGTTGGAGCGATCGAGGTGAACACTGAAGCTTTCTTT. Its protein product is CASSVGAIEVNTEAFF.

The chain uses TRBV7-3 and TRBJ2-7; perhaps TRBD2 as D (5 bases). Trimming cost V 4 bases and J 4 bases, with 11 bases left between them. This CDR3 is 13 amino acids long. The V gene's germline CDR1 is SGHTA and CDR2 FQGTGA. CDR3 loop: CASSSGKGYEQYF. The CDR3 coding sequence is TGTGCCAGCAGCTCGGGGAAGGGATACGAGCAGTACTTC. Full variable domain (missing parts from reference TRBV7-3 and TRBJ2-7): GAGVSQTPSNKVTEKGKYVELRCDPISGHTALYWYRQSLGQGPEFLIYFQGTGAADDSGLPNDRFFAVRPEGSVSTLKIQRTERGDSAVYLCASSSGKGYEQYFGPGTRLTVT.

This chain links TRBV4-1 with TRBJ1-4; no reliable D call. This CDR3 region has 16 residues. The germline CDR1 and CDR2 sequences are MGHRA and YSYEKL. Trimming pared 4 bases from V and 0 bases from J, leaving 12 bases between. CDR3 DNA sequence: TGCGCCAGCAGCCGAGGTGGGATGGCAACTAATGAAAAACTGTTTTTT. Amino acid sequence: CASSRGGMATNEKLFF.

The chain recombines TRBV10-3 with TRBJ1-2; possible D gene TRBD1, 6 bases. The CDR3 is 13 residues long. The germline V and J ends were trimmed by 3 bases and 7 bases, with 12 bases remaining between them. Germline-derived CDR1 and CDR2 are ENHRY and SYGVKD. The CDR3 DNA follows: TGTGCCATCAGTGAAGCAGGGGTCGGTGGCTACACCTTC. It yields the protein CAISEAGVGGYTF.